This T cell receptor beta chain was captured by sequencing in a study of shared clonotypes between healthy human individuals. Each replicate PCR on the sorted subsets used roughly 200 ng DNA (around 31,000 T cell genomes). TCRdb's copy holds only in-frame clones and misses some; the assay was immunoSEQ multiplex PCR. Of hundreds of thousands of clones in the sample, roughly 96% were seen once. Germline lookup yields CDR1 MDHEN and CDR2 SYDVKM. Trimming removed 3 bases at V and 0 bases at J, with 12 bases between. There are 16 residues in the CDR3. Naivety among CD8 cells was defined by CD45RO negativity and positive CCR7 selection, thereby excluding terminally differentiated effector memory CD45RA+ cells. HIV-negative, healthy adults without recent acute infections or vaccinations were the donors. Adults of Caucasian background living in Nashville, Tennessee made up all donors.

This sequence originates from a woman in her twenties or thirties in good health. The material sequenced was naive CD8+ T cells sorted from blood. The rearrangement uses TRBV28 and TRBJ2-1; D not resolved. This CDR3 is CASSFIVESSYNEQFF. The CDR3 DNA reads TGTGCCAGCAGTTTTATCGTGGAGAGCTCCTACAATGAGCAGTTCTTC. Looking up the rest from reference TRBV28 and TRBJ2-1 gives the full variable domain: DVKVTQSSRYLVKRTGEKVFLECVQDMDHENMFWYRQDPGLGLRLIYFSYDVKMKEKGDIPEGYSVSREKKERFSLILESASTNQTSMYLCASSFIVESSYNEQFFGPGTRLTVL.